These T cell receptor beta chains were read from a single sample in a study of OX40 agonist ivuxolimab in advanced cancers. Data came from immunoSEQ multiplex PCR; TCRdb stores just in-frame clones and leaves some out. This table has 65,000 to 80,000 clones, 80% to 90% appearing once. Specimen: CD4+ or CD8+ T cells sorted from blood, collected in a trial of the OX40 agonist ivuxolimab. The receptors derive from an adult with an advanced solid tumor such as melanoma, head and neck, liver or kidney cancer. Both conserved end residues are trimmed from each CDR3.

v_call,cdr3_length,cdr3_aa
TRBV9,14,ASSVATDYSYNEQF
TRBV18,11,ASSPFAAYEQY
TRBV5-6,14,ASSFEGAPLTGELF
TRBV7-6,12,ASSRTEGRDGYT
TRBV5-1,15,ASSLLGTSGSSETQY
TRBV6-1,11,ASITVVNTEAF
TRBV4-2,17,ASSRGWRGGPSSYNEQF
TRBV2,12,ASRRQGNYNEQF
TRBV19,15,ASSSYTGTGRNDEQY
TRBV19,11,ASRRGAGNEQF
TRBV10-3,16,AISLDVKSGASSGTQY